A selection of T cell receptor beta chains follows, all from one sample in a study of siplizumab effects on memory and regulatory T cells. Sequenced by immunoSEQ multiplex PCR; TCRdb stores in-frame clones only, minus some. The sample has around 100,000 clones; 94% are singletons. The material sequenced was non-Treg CD4+ T cells sorted from blood. Receptors were obtained from a human donor in good health. CDR3s include the opening cysteine and the closing phenylalanine or tryptophan. Fields, in order: clone size, J gene, D gene, V gene, CDR3 DNA, CDR3 protein. A D gene is named only where the DNA matches it firmly. The listing skips clone size in some rows; elsewhere it reads once, few, many or a size class.

>NA|TRBJ2-3|NA|TRBV11-2
TGTGCCAGCAGCCTGGGGCAGGCAACAGATACGCAGTATTTT
CASSLGQATDTQYF
>NA|TRBJ2-7|TRBD2|TRBV7-8
TGTGCCAGCAGCTTATGGATGGCGGGAGGATCCTACGAGCAGTACTTC
CASSLWMAGGSYEQYF
>NA|TRBJ2-2|NA|TRBV5-5
TGTGCCAGCAGCTCAGCCCGGTTGGCGAACACCGGGGAGCTGTTTTTT
CASSSARLANTGELFF
>once|TRBJ2-7|NA|TRBV2
TGTGCCAGCAGTGAACAGGGGTTAGCCTACGAGCAGTACTTC
CASSEQGLAYEQYF
>NA|TRBJ1-5|TRBD1|TRBV2
TGTGCCAGCAATGCCGGGACAGGGGCCAATCAGCCCCAGCATTTT
CASNAGTGANQPQHF
>NA|TRBJ2-3|TRBD2|TRBV10-3
TGTGCCATCGGGGGGAGGGTTACGAAAACAGATACGCAGTATTTT
CAIGGRVTKTDTQYF
>NA|TRBJ2-3|NA|TRBV7-2
TGTGCCAGCAGTGCCACAGATACGCAGTATTTT
CASSATDTQYF
>NA|TRBJ1-5|NA|TRBV19
TGTGCCAGTAGTCCCCGGTCGCCAGGGGATCAGCCCCAGCATTTT
CASSPRSPGDQPQHF
>NA|TRBJ2-1|NA|TRBV11-3
TGTGCCAGCAGCCATGAAGGGCTTCATGAGCAGTTCTTC
CASSHEGLHEQFF
>NA|TRBJ2-1|TRBD1|TRBV27
TGTGCCAGCGGGGGGGACAGGGGGCCCTCCTACAATGAGCAGTTCTTC
CASGGDRGPSYNEQFF
>NA|TRBJ1-1|NA|TRBV29-1
TGCAGCGCCCGGGACACGAGTCTGAACACTGAAGCTTTCTTT
CSARDTSLNTEAFF
>NA|TRBJ2-7|NA|TRBV11-1
TGTGCCAGCAGCTTCTCTAGCACCAGGGCCGACGAGCAGTACTTC
CASSFSSTRADEQYF
>NA|TRBJ2-7|TRBD1|TRBV2
TGTGCCAGAGCGACGATCGGGACAGCTCACGAGCAGTACTTC
CARATIGTAHEQYF
>NA|TRBJ2-1|NA|TRBV6-1
TGTGCCAGCAGCATACTTTCCTACAATGAGCAGTTCTTC
CASSILSYNEQFF
>NA|TRBJ1-2|TRBD1|TRBV11-1
TGTGCCAGCAGCTTGACAGGGGATGTTGGCTACACCTTC
CASSLTGDVGYTF
>NA|TRBJ1-5|TRBD1|TRBV6-6
TGTGCCAGCAGCCTAGGGACAGGGGATCAGCCCCAGCATTTT
CASSLGTGDQPQHF
>once|TRBJ2-3|TRBD2|TRBV10-3
TGTGCCATCAGTCCCCGGGGGGAGGCAGATACGCAGTATTTT
CAISPRGEADTQYF